These 21 T cell receptor beta chains were sequenced from one sample in a study of shared T cell receptors in the human thymus. Sequencing used immunoSEQ multiplex PCR; TCRdb keeps in-frame clones, though not all of them. This sample has about 660,000 clones, with 85% to 90% found just once. These same records also appear under a second study, on human thymus T cells.

Sequencing was carried out using thymocytes. The receptor source for this set is a boy in the first two years of life with a congenital heart defect.

This rearrangement joins TRBV28 to TRBJ1-5; the D gene is possibly TRBD1 (6 bases). Germline CDR1 is MDHEN and CDR2 is SYDVKM. The V end was cut by 5 bases, the J end by 4 bases, with 21 bases between. The CDR3 runs 17 residues. This chain's CDR3 is CASSRTPTTGKNQPQHF. CDR3 sequence (DNA): TGTGCCAGCAGTCGTACCCCCACGACAGGCAAAAATCAGCCCCAGCATTTT.

This clone was counted between two and nine times. The chain carries TRBV19 and TRBJ1-3; 9 bases are shared with TRBD1. The CDR3 extends over 17 amino acids. Trimming removed 8 bases from V and 0 bases from J; junction bases left unmatched: 11. CDR1 and CDR2 from the germline V gene are LNHDA and SQIVND (reference sequence). CDR3 loop: CASEPRDRAVSGNTIYF. In DNA form, the CDR3 reads TGTGCCAGTGAGCCCCGGGACAGGGCGGTCTCTGGAAACACCATATATTTT.

This clone was seen only once. This chain connects TRBV5-6 to TRBJ2-7, with TRBD1 matching 8 bases. J was trimmed by 0 bases and V by 2 bases; bases with no gene match: 4. CDR1 is SGHDT, CDR2 YYEEEE, per germline. The CDR3 runs 15 residues. The chain's CDR3 is CASSFWTGYSYEQYF. Here the CDR3 DNA reads TGTGCCAGCAGCTTTTGGACAGGGTACTCCTACGAGCAGTACTTC.

The chain couples TRBV19 to TRBJ2-1; D perhaps matches TRBD1 (6 bases). V was clipped by 7 bases and J by 2 bases, with 12 bases between them. Per germline, CDR1 LNHDA and CDR2 SQIVND (reference sequence). This CDR3 comprises 14 residues. The CDR3 reads CASKYRDTYNEQFF. The CDR3 DNA reads as TGTGCCAGTAAATACAGGGACACCTACAATGAGCAGTTCTTC.

There are a few counts of this clone. The V gene is TRBV5-1, the J gene TRBJ1-3, with D possibly matching TRBD1 (6 bases). V lost 1 base and J lost 3, with 8 bases in between. Germline V lookup: CDR1 SGHRS, CDR2 YFSETQ. The CDR3 contains 14 residues. CDR3 protein: CASSLSRGGNTIYF. CDR3 coding DNA: TGCGCCAGCAGCTTGAGCAGGGGTGGAAACACCATATATTTT.

The rearrangement joins TRBV6-6 to TRBJ2-6; D is unclear. Trimming shortened V by 4 bases and J by 3 bases, and 4 bases separated the two germline ends. Germline loops: CDR1 MNHNY, CDR2 SVGAGI (reference sequence). The CDR3 has 13 residues. DNA for the CDR3: TGTGCCAGCAGTTCTAATGGGGCCAACGTCCTGACTTTC. Its translation: CASSSNGANVLTF.

The CDR3 loop reads CASSEARDRGINEQFF. The DNA for the CDR3 is TGTGCCAGCAGTGAAGCCCGGGACAGGGGGATCAATGAGCAGTTCTTC. The chain joins TRBV2 to TRBJ2-1, with 11 bases identical to TRBD1. With 0 bases clipped from V and 6 bases from J, the junction kept 4 bases outside the gene matches. The CDR3 covers 16 residues. Germline V gene data show CDR1 as SNHLY and CDR2 as FYNNEI.

The V gene is TRBV30, the J gene TRBJ2-5; 8 positions agree with TRBD2. The ends lost 0 bases at V and 5 bases at J; junction bases unmatched: 14. CDR1 is GTSNPN, CDR2 SVGIG, per germline (reference sequence). The CDR3 sequence is 17 residues long. The CDR3 DNA sequence: TGTGCCTGGAGTGTTACCCAGCGGTCCGGCGGGAGGGAGACCCAGTACTTC. This sequence encodes CAWSVTQRSGGRETQYF.

This sequence joins TRBV7-9 and TRBJ1-3; D ambiguous. The CDR3 sequence is 16 residues long. The germline gives CDR1 SEHNR, CDR2 FQNEAQ (reference sequence). Trimming removed 1 base at V and 0 bases at J, with 10 bases between. The CDR3, as DNA: TGTGCCAGCAGCTTAGGGCAGGAAGGCTCTGGAAACACCATATATTTT. Protein sequence: CASSLGQEGSGNTIYF. Full variable domain (remainder filled in from reference TRBV7-9 and TRBJ1-3): DTGVSQNPRHKITKRGQNVTFRCDPISEHNRLYWYRQTLGQGPEFLTYFQNEAQLEKSRLLSDRFSAERPKGSFSTLEIQRTEQGDSAMYLCASSLGQEGSGNTIYFGEGSWLTVV.

The chain has TRBV2 and TRBJ2-7, with a tentative D call TRBD2 (6 bases). CDR3 length equals 14 residues. The germline gives CDR1 SNHLY, CDR2 FYNNEI. V was clipped by 8 bases and J by 3 bases, with 17 bases between them. The CDR3 nucleotides read TGTGCCAGCCGGGACCTATGGAGGGGCTACGAGCAGTACTTC. It encodes CASRDLWRGYEQYF.

V and J are TRBV5-4 and TRBJ2-1, with TRBD2 matching 12 bases. This CDR3 has 17 residues. Trimming cost V 5 bases and J 3 bases; bases outside gene matches: 9. From germline, CDR1 is SGHNT and CDR2 YYREEE (reference sequence). In DNA, the CDR3 is TGTGCCAGCAGACTTCGAGGACTAGCGGGGAGCTACAATGAGCAGTTCTTC. Translated: CASRLRGLAGSYNEQFF.

V gene TRBV5-1 combines with J gene TRBJ2-1; 9 positions agree with TRBD2. This CDR3 has 13 residues. Per the germline V gene, CDR1 is SGHRS and CDR2 is YFSETQ. Trimming cost V 4 bases and J 9 bases; bases outside gene matches: 5. The CDR3 DNA is TGCGCCAGCAGCGCTAGCGGGAAGGGTGAGCAGTTCTTC. As protein: CASSASGKGEQFF.

Concerning this clone itself: Other DNA sequences in the sample encode the same CDR3. The J gene is TRBJ1-2, the V gene TRBV4-3; 10 nucleotides line up with TRBD1. The trim removed 0 bases at V and 8 bases at J, leaving 6 bases unmatched. The germline V gene encodes CDR1 LGHNA and CDR2 YSLEER. The CDR3 is 15 residues long. This chain's CDR3 is CASSQDRQGAGGYTF. The CDR3 region has the DNA TGCGCCAGCAGCCAAGATCGACAGGGGGCAGGAGGCTACACCTTC.

The chain carries TRBV5-6 and TRBJ2-3; 9 bases are a match to TRBD2. V lost 0 bases, J lost 1 base, and 9 bases stayed unmatched. Per the germline V gene, CDR1 is SGHDT and CDR2 is YYEEEE. The CDR3 has 18 residues. In nucleotides, the CDR3 is TGTGCCAGCAGCTTGGTGGGACTAGCTAATTGGGGCACAGATACGCAGTATTTT. This gives the protein CASSLVGLANWGTDTQYF.

Written as DNA, the CDR3 is TGTGCCAGCAGATACGACAGGGTGTGTGAGCAGTTCTTC. This sequence encodes CASRYDRVCEQFF. The chain links TRBV28 to TRBJ2-1, with 7 bases matching TRBD1. V was pared by 6 bases and J by 9 bases, with 8 bases of the junction left unmatched. The CDR3 sequence is 13 residues long. CDR1 is MDHEN, CDR2 SYDVKM, per germline. Based on the CDR3 plus reference TRBV28 and TRBJ2-1, the full variable domain is DVKVTQSSRYLVKRTGEKVFLECVQDMDHENMFWYRQDPGLGLRLIYFSYDVKMKEKGDIPEGYSVSREKKERFSLILESASTNQTSMYLCASRYDRVCEQFFGPGTRLTVL.

The J gene is TRBJ2-6, the V gene TRBV7-9; 7 bases are a match to TRBD1. The CDR3 loop spans 12 amino acids. Germline V gene data show CDR1 as SEHNR and CDR2 as FQNEAQ (reference sequence). As DNA, the CDR3 is TGTACAGGGGACACTGGGGCCAACGTCCTGACTTTC. Encoded protein: CTGDTGANVLTF.

This chain links TRBV19 with TRBJ2-5, with 10 positions matching TRBD2. Trimming at V came to 6 bases and at J to 1 base, leaving 5 bases not matched to a gene. Germline lookup yields CDR1 LNHDA and CDR2 SQIVND (reference sequence). This CDR3 has 15 residues. CDR3 bases: TGTGCCAGTAGCCCGGGACTAGCGTTCCAAGAGACCCAGTACTTC. As protein: CASSPGLAFQETQYF.

This clone was seen more than once but under ten times. The same CDR3 arises from other DNA sequences in this sample as well. The V gene is TRBV4-2, the J gene TRBJ2-3, with D maybe TRBD2 (5 bases). Germline CDR1 is LGHNA and CDR2 is YNFKEQ. Trimming stripped 0 bases from V and 6 bases from J, with 16 bases between. There are 16 residues in the CDR3. The CDR3 loop is CASSQEGLAGGDTQYF. CDR3 nucleotides: TGTGCCAGCAGCCAAGAAGGGTTGGCGGGCGGTGATACGCAGTATTTT.

The chain uses TRBV4-2 and TRBJ2-7; TRBD2 is a possible D gene (5 bases). Germline V CDR1 and CDR2: LGHNA, YNFKEQ. The CDR3 is 14 residues long. Trimming cost V 1 base and J 3 bases, with 10 bases left between them. DNA for the CDR3: TGTGCCAGCAGCCAAGTTGTCGGGGACTACGAGCAGTACTTC. It encodes CASSQVVGDYEQYF.

This rearrangement joins TRBV30 to TRBJ1-4; maybe TRBD1 (6 bases). Germline V gene lookup returns CDR1 GTSNPN and CDR2 SVGIG (reference sequence). This CDR3 has 17 residues. V was clipped by 3 bases and J by 10 bases, with 27 bases between them. The CDR3 nucleotides are TGTGCCTGGAGGTTGCACCGGTCGGGGACACAAGTATCAAAACTGTTTTTT. Translating gives CAWRLHRSGTQVSKLFF.

V is TRBV10-3 and J is TRBJ2-7; 7 nucleotides match TRBD2. Germline V gives CDR1 ENHRY, CDR2 SYGVKD. The CDR3 runs 14 residues. The V gene end was trimmed by 3 bases and the J gene end by 3 bases; junction bases not matched to a gene: 5. This CDR3 reads CAISDHGEGYEQYF. DNA of the CDR3: TGTGCCATCAGTGACCACGGGGAGGGCTACGAGCAGTACTTC.